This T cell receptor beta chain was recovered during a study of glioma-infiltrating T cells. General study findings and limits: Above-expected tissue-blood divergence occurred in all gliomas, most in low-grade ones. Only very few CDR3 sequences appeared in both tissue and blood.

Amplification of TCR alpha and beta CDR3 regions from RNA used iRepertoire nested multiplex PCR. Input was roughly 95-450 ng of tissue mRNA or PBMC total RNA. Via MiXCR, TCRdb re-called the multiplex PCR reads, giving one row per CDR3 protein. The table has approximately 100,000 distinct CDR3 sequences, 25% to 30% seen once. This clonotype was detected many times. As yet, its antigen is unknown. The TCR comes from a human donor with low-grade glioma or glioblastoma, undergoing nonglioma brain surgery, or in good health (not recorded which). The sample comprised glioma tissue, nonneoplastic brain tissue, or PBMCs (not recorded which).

The CDR3, as DNA: TGTGCCAGCAGCTCTAGCGGGAGGGCCATAGATGAGCAGTTCTTC. Translated: CASSSSGRAIDEQFF. The chain recombines TRBV7-2 with TRBJ2-1, with 12 bases identical to TRBD2. CDR3 length equals 15 residues. V lost 4 bases to trimming and J lost 8 bases; unmatched junction nucleotides: 6. Looked up from germline, CDR1 is SGHTA and CDR2 is FQGNSA.